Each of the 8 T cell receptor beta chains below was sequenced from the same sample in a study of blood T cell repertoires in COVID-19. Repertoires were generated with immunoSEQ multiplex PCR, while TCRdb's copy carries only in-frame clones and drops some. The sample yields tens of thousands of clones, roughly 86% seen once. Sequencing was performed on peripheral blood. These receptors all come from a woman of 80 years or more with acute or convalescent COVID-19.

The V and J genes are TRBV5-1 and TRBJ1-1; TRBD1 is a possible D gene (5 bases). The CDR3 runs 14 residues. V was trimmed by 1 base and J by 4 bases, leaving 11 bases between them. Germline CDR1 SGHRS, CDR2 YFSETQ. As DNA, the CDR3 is TGCGCCAGCAGCTTGACCAGGGAGGCCACTGAAGCTTTCTTT. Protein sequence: CASSLTREATEAFF.

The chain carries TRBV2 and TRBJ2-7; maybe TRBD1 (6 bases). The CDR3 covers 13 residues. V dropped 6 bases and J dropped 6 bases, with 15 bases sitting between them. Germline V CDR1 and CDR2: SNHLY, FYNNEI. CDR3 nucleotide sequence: TGTGCCAGCAGGGTCGACAGGCCTGGCGAGCAGTACTTC. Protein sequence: CASRVDRPGEQYF.

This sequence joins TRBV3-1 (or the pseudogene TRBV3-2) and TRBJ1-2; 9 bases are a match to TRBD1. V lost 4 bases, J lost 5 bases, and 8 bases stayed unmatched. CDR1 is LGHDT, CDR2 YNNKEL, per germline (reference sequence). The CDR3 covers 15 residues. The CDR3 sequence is CASSPSGQGRYGYTF. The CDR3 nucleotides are TGTGCCAGCAGCCCCTCGGGACAGGGAAGGTATGGCTACACCTTC.

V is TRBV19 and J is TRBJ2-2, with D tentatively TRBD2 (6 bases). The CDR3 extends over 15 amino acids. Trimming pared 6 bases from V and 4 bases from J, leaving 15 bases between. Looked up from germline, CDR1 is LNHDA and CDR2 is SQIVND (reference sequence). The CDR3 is CASRGKRVITGELFF. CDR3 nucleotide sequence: TGTGCCAGTAGGGGTAAGCGGGTTATCACCGGGGAGCTGTTTTTT.

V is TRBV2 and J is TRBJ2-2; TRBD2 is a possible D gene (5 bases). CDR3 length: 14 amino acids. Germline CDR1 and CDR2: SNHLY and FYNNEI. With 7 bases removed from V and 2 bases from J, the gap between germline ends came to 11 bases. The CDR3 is CASTSQPNTGELFF. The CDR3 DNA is TGTGCCAGCACTAGCCAACCCAACACCGGGGAGCTGTTTTTT.

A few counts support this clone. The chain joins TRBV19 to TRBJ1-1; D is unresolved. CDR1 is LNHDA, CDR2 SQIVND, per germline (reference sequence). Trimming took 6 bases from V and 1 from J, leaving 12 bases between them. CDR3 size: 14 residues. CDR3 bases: TGTGCCAGTAGACGGCCAGACAAGAACACTGAAGCTTTCTTT. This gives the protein CASRRPDKNTEAFF.

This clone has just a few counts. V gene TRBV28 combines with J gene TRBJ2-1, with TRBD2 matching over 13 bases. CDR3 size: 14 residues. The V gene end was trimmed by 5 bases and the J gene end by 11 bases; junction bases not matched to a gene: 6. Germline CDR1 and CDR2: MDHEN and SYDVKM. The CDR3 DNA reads TGTGCCAGCAGTAAGACTAGCGGGGGGTCGAAGCAGTTCTTC. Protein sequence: CASSKTSGGSKQFF.

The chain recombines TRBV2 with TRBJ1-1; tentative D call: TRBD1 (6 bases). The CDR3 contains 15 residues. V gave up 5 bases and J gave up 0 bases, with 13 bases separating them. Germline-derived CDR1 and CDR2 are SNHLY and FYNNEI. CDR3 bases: TGTGCCAGCAGTTCGGGCAGGGGAATGAACACTGAAGCTTTCTTT. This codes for CASSSGRGMNTEAFF.